This is a list of T cell receptor beta chains from one sample in a study of cytomegalovirus exposure and HLA in healthy donors. Here immunoSEQ multiplex PCR was the method, and the copy in TCRdb shows in-frame clones only, minus some. The sample has roughly 120,000 clones; more than 60% are singletons. Sequencing was done on a sample of PBMCs. The receptors originated from an older woman in good health and CMV-seropositive. The CDR3 runs from the conserved cysteine through the conserved F or W. D genes are given only for firm matches. Clone size is not always given. Where it is, it says once, few, many or a class for expanded clones.

clone_size	v_call	d_call	j_call	cdr3_aa	cdr3_nt
once	TRBV13	-	TRBJ2-7	CASSLARGQTPYEQYF	TGTGCCAGCAGCTTAGCCCGCGGACAGACCCCCTACGAGCAGTACTTC
-	TRBV6-1	-	TRBJ2-1	CASSDTTRGRNEQFF	TGTGCCAGCAGTGATACCACCAGGGGCCGCAATGAGCAGTTCTTC
-	TRBV7-2	TRBD1	TRBJ1-5	CASSLGDRGGSQPQHF	TGTGCCAGCAGCTTAGGGGACAGGGGAGGGAGTCAGCCCCAGCATTTT
-	TRBV7-2	TRBD1	TRBJ2-1	CASSQTGNSYNEQFF	TGTGCCAGCAGTCAGACAGGGAACTCCTACAATGAGCAGTTCTTC
-	TRBV7-2	-	TRBJ1-2	CASTKAEYGYTF	TGTGCCAGCACCAAGGCGGAGTATGGCTACACCTTC
-	TRBV6-5	TRBD1	TRBJ2-7	CASNKQGAYEQYF	TGTGCCAGCAACAAACAGGGGGCCTACGAGCAGTACTTC
-	TRBV7-2	-	TRBJ1-4	CASSPRREGNEKLFF	TGTGCCAGCAGCCCCCGGAGGGAGGGCAATGAAAAACTGTTTTTT
-	TRBV6-6	TRBD1	TRBJ1-1	CASSAGGRNTEAFF	TGTGCCAGCTCTGCAGGGGGCCGGAACACTGAAGCTTTCTTT
-	TRBV6-6	TRBD2	TRBJ2-2	CASSSTSGRASGELFF	TGTGCCAGCAGTTCAACTAGCGGGAGGGCGTCCGGGGAGCTGTTTTTT
-	TRBV7-3	TRBD2	TRBJ2-3	CASSSRAGGPADTQYF	TGTGCCAGCAGTTCGCGAGCGGGAGGGCCCGCAGATACGCAGTATTTT
-	TRBV4-1	-	TRBJ1-3	CASSQPPGRNTIYF	TGCGCCAGCAGCCAGCCCCCGGGAAGAAACACCATATATTTT
-	TRBV6-4	TRBD1	TRBJ1-1	CASSPKGQGINEAFF	TGTGCCAGCAGCCCCAAGGGACAGGGAATCAATGAAGCTTTCTTT
once	TRBV19	-	TRBJ1-2	CASSPDRIYGYTF	TGTGCCAGTAGTCCCGACAGGATCTATGGCTACACCTTC
-	TRBV28	-	TRBJ2-7	CASSLSRGNASYEQYF	TGTGCCAGCAGTTTATCCAGGGGAAACGCGTCCTACGAGCAGTACTTC
-	TRBV5-1	-	TRBJ2-7	CASSPPVTAGAGGEQYF	TGCGCCAGCAGCCCTCCAGTTACGGCGGGGGCCGGGGGCGAGCAGTACTTC
-	TRBV6-6	TRBD1	TRBJ2-5	CASSLDREQETQYF	TGTGCCAGCAGTTTGGACAGGGAGCAAGAGACCCAGTACTTC
-	TRBV6-5	-	TRBJ2-3	CASSKLGGSTDTQYF	TGTGCCAGCAGTAAACTCGGGGGAAGCACAGATACGCAGTATTTT